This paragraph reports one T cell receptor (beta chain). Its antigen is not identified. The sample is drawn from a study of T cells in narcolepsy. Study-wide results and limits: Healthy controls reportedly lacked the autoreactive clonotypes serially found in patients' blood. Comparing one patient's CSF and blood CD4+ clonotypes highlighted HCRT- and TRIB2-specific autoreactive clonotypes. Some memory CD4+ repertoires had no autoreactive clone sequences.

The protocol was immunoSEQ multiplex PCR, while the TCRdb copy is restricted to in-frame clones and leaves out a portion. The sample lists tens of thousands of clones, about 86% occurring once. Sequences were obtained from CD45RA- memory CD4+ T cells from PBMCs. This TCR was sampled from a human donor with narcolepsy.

The CDR3 spells CASGDRGPSGANVLTF. CDR3 bases: TGTGCCAGCGGGGACAGGGGGCCCTCTGGGGCCAACGTCCTGACTTTC. The V gene is TRBV11-2, the J gene TRBJ2-6; 12 bases agree with TRBD1. The CDR3 length is 16 residues. Germline V gene data show CDR1 as SGHAT and CDR2 as FQNNGV. Trimming cost V 8 bases and J 0 bases; bases outside gene matches: 2.